These 25 T cell receptor beta chains came from one sample sequenced in a study of shared clonotypes between healthy human individuals. Assay: immunoSEQ multiplex PCR; the TCRdb copy retains only in-frame clones and omits some. The data show a few million clones, just over 90% seen once. Sequencing was carried out using naive CD4+ T cells from PBMCs. The subset denotes: CD45RA+ positively selected. The source is a man aged 18-30 years in good health. Some clones in this sample may be carry-over from other donors' samples.

The chain links TRBV19 to TRBJ1-5; no reliable D call. Trimming took 7 bases from V and 0 from J, leaving 13 bases between them. The CDR3 covers 15 residues. Germline CDR1 and CDR2: LNHDA and SQIVND (reference sequence). CDR3: CASIPRPYSNQPQHF. CDR3 in DNA: TGTGCCAGTATACCGCGACCATATAGCAATCAGCCCCAGCATTTT.

The chain has TRBV6-1 and TRBJ2-3, with a possible D match to TRBD2 (6 bases). The CDR3 contains 12 residues. Trimming removed 6 bases from V and 4 bases from J, with 8 bases in between. Germline lookup yields CDR1 MNHNS and CDR2 SASEGT. CDR3 protein: CASRREADTQYF. The CDR3 nucleotides are TGTGCCAGCAGGAGGGAGGCAGATACGCAGTATTTT.

The rearrangement uses TRBV30 and TRBJ1-4; no clear D gene. Germline CDR1 GTSNPN, CDR2 SVGIG (reference sequence). The V end lost 2 bases, the J end lost 3 bases, and 13 bases lay between the germline ends. The CDR3 has 15 amino acids. CDR3 sequence (DNA): TGTGCCTGGAGTAGGAAAATTCTAGCTAATGAAAAACTGTTTTTT. This gives the protein CAWSRKILANEKLFF. Using reference TRBV30 and TRBJ1-4 for the parts outside the CDR3, the full variable domain is SQTIHQWPATLVQPVGSPLSLECTVEGTSNPNLYWYRQAAGRGLQLLFYSVGIGQISSEVPQNLSASRPQDRQFILSSKKLLLSDSGFYLCAWSRKILANEKLFFGSGTQLSVL.

CDR3 in amino acids: CASSPDRGRLDTGELFF. For the CDR3, the DNA is TGCGCCAGCAGCCCAGACAGGGGGCGGCTGGACACCGGGGAGCTGTTTTTT. V gene TRBV5-1 combines with J gene TRBJ2-2; 10 bases map to TRBD1. Unmatched junction bases numbered 9, after V lost 4 bases and J lost 3 bases. CDR3 length: 17 amino acids. Germline-derived CDR1 and CDR2 are SGHRS and YFSETQ. The full variable domain, completed using reference TRBV5-1 and TRBJ2-2, is KAGVTQTPRYLIKTRGQQVTLSCSPISGHRSVSWYQQTPGQGLQFLFEYFSETQRNKGNFPGRFSGRQFSNSRSEMNVSTLELGDSALYLCASSPDRGRLDTGELFFGEGSRLTVL.

This clone has more than one count but fewer than ten. This chain joins TRBV11-3 and TRBJ1-1; the D is unclear. CDR1 and CDR2 from the germline V gene are SGHNT and YENEEA. The V end lost 3 bases, the J end lost 0 bases, and 5 bases lay between the germline ends. The CDR3 is 13 residues long. The chain's CDR3 is CASSLQLNTEAFF. Written as DNA, the CDR3 is TGTGCCAGCAGCTTGCAGTTGAACACTGAAGCTTTCTTT.

This clone was detected once. V is TRBV10-3 and J is TRBJ2-7; D gene uncertain. Trimming pared 2 bases from V and 6 bases from J, leaving 8 bases between. The CDR3 runs 12 residues. Germline assignment: CDR1 ENHRY and CDR2 SYGVKD. The CDR3: CAISERRVEQYF. CDR3 coding DNA: TGTGCCATCAGTGAGAGAAGGGTCGAGCAGTACTTC.

The chain links TRBV4-1 to TRBJ1-3; maybe TRBD1 (5 bases). V was pared by 2 bases and J by 4 bases, with 15 bases between. CDR3 length: 16 residues. Germline values: CDR1 MGHRA, CDR2 YSYEKL. The CDR3 DNA sequence: TGCGCCAGCAGCCAACTTTTTAGCCGGGGCGGAAACACCATATATTTT. As protein: CASSQLFSRGGNTIYF.

This chain connects TRBV7-8 to TRBJ1-5; D remains ambiguous. The V and J ends lost 5 bases and 5 bases respectively, with 16 bases between them. Germline CDR1 reads SGHVS; CDR2 reads FQNEAQ. There are 15 residues in the CDR3. The CDR3 coding sequence is TGTGCCAGCAGCCCCCACCTTATAAACGATCAGCCCCAGCATTTT. This sequence encodes CASSPHLINDQPQHF.

J is TRBJ2-7 and V is TRBV5-4; D gene unclear. This CDR3 region has 12 residues. Deletions cut 3 bases from V and 6 bases from J, with 10 bases between. Germline CDR1 is SGHNT and CDR2 is YYREEE (reference sequence). The chain's CDR3 is CASSWEHIEQYF. Written as DNA, the CDR3 is TGTGCCAGCAGCTGGGAACACATCGAGCAGTACTTC. Full variable domain (rest looked up from reference TRBV5-4 and TRBJ2-7): ETGVTQSPTHLIKTRGQQVTLRCSSQSGHNTVSWYQQALGQGPQFIFQYYREEENGRGNFPPRFSGLQFPNYSSELNVNALELDDSALYLCASSWEHIEQYFGPGTRLTVT.

This clone was recorded only once. The chain uses TRBV6-5 and TRBJ1-2; D remains unclear. The CDR3 has 15 amino acids. In germline, CDR1 is MNHEY, CDR2 SVGAGI. Between the trimmed V and J ends, which lost 0 bases and 2 bases, there was a span of 10 bases. CDR3 DNA sequence: TGTGCCAGCAGTTACTCGATCGAACAGAACTATGGCTACACCTTC. As protein: CASSYSIEQNYGYTF.

The V gene is TRBV19, the J gene TRBJ1-2; D gene uncertain. This CDR3 comprises 14 residues. From germline, CDR1 is LNHDA and CDR2 SQIVND (reference sequence). The V gene lost 5 bases and the J gene lost 1 base, with 11 bases spanning the gap. For the CDR3, the DNA is TGTGCCAGTAGTTCCCCCGGGCGTAACTATGGCTACACCTTC. Residues: CASSSPGRNYGYTF.

This rearrangement joins TRBV5-1 to TRBJ2-5; TRBD1 matches at 9 bases. There are 14 residues in the CDR3. Germline values: CDR1 SGHRS, CDR2 YFSETQ. V gave up 3 bases and J gave up 7 bases; unmatched junction bases: 7. In DNA, the CDR3 is TGCGCCAGCAGCTCCGGGACAGGGAGGTTGACCCAGTACTTC. This encodes CASSSGTGRLTQYF. Filled out from reference TRBV5-1 and TRBJ2-5, the complete variable domain reads KAGVTQTPRYLIKTRGQQVTLSCSPISGHRSVSWYQQTPGQGLQFLFEYFSETQRNKGNFPGRFSGRQFSNSRSEMNVSTLELGDSALYLCASSSGTGRLTQYFGPGTRLLVL.

The chain couples TRBV5-6 to TRBJ2-3; no definite D call. The CDR3 covers 15 residues. V lost 4 bases, J lost 0 bases, and 12 bases lay in between. Germline V lookup: CDR1 SGHDT, CDR2 YYEEEE. This CDR3 reads CASSPRLISTDTQYF. The CDR3 coding sequence is TGTGCCAGCAGCCCCCGACTGATTAGCACAGATACGCAGTATTTT. Using reference TRBV5-6 and TRBJ2-3 for the parts outside the CDR3, the full variable domain is DAGVTQSPTHLIKTRGQQVTLRCSPKSGHDTVSWYQQALGQGPQFIFQYYEEEERQRGNFPDRFSGHQFPNYSSELNVNALLLGDSALYLCASSPRLISTDTQYFGPGTRLTVL.

The rearrangement links TRBV28 to TRBJ2-7; D not resolved. CDR1 MDHEN and CDR2 SYDVKM come from the germline V gene. The ends were cut back, 5 bases at V and 2 bases at J, with 16 bases in the middle. The CDR3 totals 15 residues. The CDR3: CASSPLMDRTYEQYF. The CDR3 DNA sequence: TGTGCCAGCAGTCCCCTTATGGACCGAACCTACGAGCAGTACTTC.

A single count supports this clone. This chain uses TRBV6-6 with TRBJ2-2; D gene unclear. The CDR3 is 12 residues long. CDR1 MNHNY and CDR2 SVGAGI come from the germline V gene (reference sequence). V shed 4 bases and J shed 1 base, with 1 base lying between them. The CDR3 spells CASSWNTGELFF. Here the CDR3 DNA reads TGTGCCAGCAGTTGGAACACCGGGGAGCTGTTTTTT.

The chain carries TRBV28 and TRBJ1-1; 7 bases are shared with TRBD1. The CDR3 has 17 residues. The V segment lost 1 base and the J segment 4 bases; nucleotides outside the gene matches: 12. Germline CDR1 and CDR2: MDHEN and SYDVKM. The CDR3 nucleotides are TGTGCCAGCAGTTTATCGGGTGGTGGGCCAGGGGGCACTGAAGCTTTCTTT. Its translation is CASSLSGGGPGGTEAFF. The whole variable domain, remainder taken from reference TRBV28 and TRBJ1-1, is DVKVTQSSRYLVKRTGEKVFLECVQDMDHENMFWYRQDPGLGLRLIYFSYDVKMKEKGDIPEGYSVSREKKERFSLILESASTNQTSMYLCASSLSGGGPGGTEAFFGQGTRLTVV.

V usage is TRBV19 and J usage is TRBJ1-5; 10 bases agree with TRBD1. V lost 5 bases and J lost 2; bases outside the gene matches: 15. The CDR3 consists of 19 residues. Per germline, CDR1 LNHDA and CDR2 SQIVND (reference sequence). This CDR3 reads CASSARDRGWVGGNQPQHF. The CDR3 DNA reads as TGTGCCAGTAGTGCCCGGGACAGGGGCTGGGTCGGGGGCAATCAGCCCCAGCATTTT.

To note about this clone: This specimen includes other DNA sequences encoding the same CDR3. This sequence joins TRBV29-1 and TRBJ2-5; the D gene is possibly TRBD2 (5 bases). Germline V lookup: CDR1 SQVTM, CDR2 ANQGSEA. The ends were cut back, 6 bases at V and 5 bases at J, with 10 bases in the middle. This CDR3 is built from 11 residues. Written as DNA, the CDR3 is TGCAGCGTCGAGGGTGGGGAGACCCAGTACTTC. The encoded protein is CSVEGGETQYF.

J is TRBJ2-7 and V is TRBV5-4; D perhaps matches TRBD1 (5 bases). Per germline, CDR1 SGHNT and CDR2 YYREEE (reference sequence). With 4 bases removed from V and 3 bases from J, the gap between germline ends came to 14 bases. This CDR3 has 14 residues. The CDR3 loop reads CASSPTGQGYEQYF. The CDR3 bases are TGTGCCAGCAGCCCAACCGGGCAGGGCTACGAGCAGTACTTC. The variable domain in full, completed from reference TRBV5-4 and TRBJ2-7, reads ETGVTQSPTHLIKTRGQQVTLRCSSQSGHNTVSWYQQALGQGPQFIFQYYREEENGRGNFPPRFSGLQFPNYSSELNVNALELDDSALYLCASSPTGQGYEQYFGPGTRLTVT.

This chain uses TRBV5-5 with TRBJ2-1; either TRBD1 or TRBD2 may supply D (5 bases each). Trimming pared 2 bases from V and 8 bases from J, leaving 11 bases between. CDR3 length: 13 amino acids. CDR1 is SGHKS and CDR2 is YYEKEE in the germline V gene (reference sequence). DNA of the CDR3: TGTGCCAGCAGCTTTTGGGGGAACGATGAGCAGTTCTTC. Translation gives CASSFWGNDEQFF. Together with reference TRBV5-5 and TRBJ2-1, the CDR3 gives the full variable domain: DAGVTQSPTHLIKTRGQQVTLRCSPISGHKSVSWYQQVLGQGPQFIFQYYEKEERGRGNFPDRFSARQFPNYSSELNVNALLLGDSALYLCASSFWGNDEQFFGPGTRLTVL.

The count of this clone is one. V gene TRBV5-1 combines with J gene TRBJ2-1; 8 nucleotides align to TRBD1. CDR1 and CDR2 (germline): SGHRS, YFSETQ. This CDR3 is 16 amino acids long. Trimming took 2 bases from V and 6 from J; bases not matched to a gene: 10. The CDR3 DNA reads as TGCGCCAGCAGCTTTCGCCCAGACAGGGGAGGCAATGAGCAGTTCTTC. Its protein product is CASSFRPDRGGNEQFF.

J is TRBJ1-2 and V is TRBV7-9, with TRBD1 matching 7 bases. The germline gives CDR1 SEHNR, CDR2 FQNEAQ (reference sequence). The CDR3 length is 13 residues. The V gene end was trimmed by 5 bases and the J gene end by 3 bases; junction bases not matched to a gene: 3. The CDR3 sequence: CASSITGDYGYTF. As DNA, the CDR3 is TGTGCCAGCAGCATCACAGGGGACTATGGCTACACCTTC.

The chain employs TRBV29-1 and TRBJ1-1, with a tentative D call TRBD1 (6 bases). Germline CDR1 is SQVTM and CDR2 is ANQGSEA. This CDR3 comprises 17 residues. Trimming left V 1 base short and J 1 base short, with 19 bases between. The CDR3 nucleotides are TGCAGCGTTGAAGCTCGAGGGGGGGGACTCCGGAACACTGAAGCTTTCTTT. Translating gives CSVEARGGGLRNTEAFF. The variable domain in full, with the rest retrieved from reference TRBV29-1 and TRBJ1-1, is SAVISQKPSRDICQRGTSLTIQCQVDSQVTMMFWYRQQPGQSLTLIATANQGSEATYESGFVIDKFPISRPNLTFSTLTVSNMSPEDSSIYLCSVEARGGGLRNTEAFFGQGTRLTVV.

The chain joins TRBV10-3 to TRBJ2-1; 7 positions agree with TRBD1. The J segment lost 6 bases and the V segment lost 4 bases, leaving 12 bases of the junction unmatched. From germline, CDR1 is ENHRY and CDR2 SYGVKD. The CDR3 covers 16 residues. CDR3 loop: CAISGSTGSLGNEQFF. The CDR3 nucleotides read TGTGCCATCAGTGGCTCGACAGGGTCTTTAGGCAATGAGCAGTTCTTC.

Only one count was recorded for this clone. The chain carries TRBV6-1 and TRBJ1-3; the D is unclear. The CDR3 loop spans 15 amino acids. CDR1 is MNHNS and CDR2 is SASEGT in the germline V gene. Between the trimmed V and J ends, which lost 4 bases and 0 bases, there was a span of 10 bases. The CDR3 DNA reads as TGTGCCAGCAGTGTATGGGCAGCCTCTGGAAACACCATATATTTT. Its protein product is CASSVWAASGNTIYF.